The 19 T cell receptor beta chains below all came from one sample that was sequenced in a study of cytotoxic CD8 clonotypes in ibrutinib-treated CLL (dated by TCRdb to the early 2020s). The library was built by means of the immunoSEQ multiplex PCR assay. Entries here come from immuneACCESS through TCRdb and include only in-frame sequences with V and J called. Some clones fail to appear in such tables; in the studies checked, an unresolved V gene covers under half of the shortfall, and the cause of the remainder is unknown. The sample yields over 140,000 clones; approximately 80% were counted once. Approximately 7.6% of the sample is taken by the ten largest. The sequencing used PBMCs, collected after 36 months of ibrutinib treatment. These receptors originate from a human donor with chronic lymphocytic leukemia.

This clone has a single count. The CDR3 DNA is TGTGCCAGCAGCCCCGCGGGGGGGGCTTTAGCCGGGGAGCTGTTTTTT. Protein sequence: CASSPAGGALAGELFF. This sequence joins TRBV5-4 and TRBJ2-2, with 9 nucleotides matching TRBD2. V was pared by 4 bases and J by 6 bases, with 10 bases of the junction left unmatched. Germline V gives CDR1 SGHNT, CDR2 YYREEE (reference sequence). This CDR3 comprises 16 residues.

This clone turned up a few times. The V and J genes are TRBV7-6 and TRBJ2-5; D is unclear. The CDR3 loop spans 12 amino acids. The germline gives CDR1 SGHVS, CDR2 FNYEAQ. V was pared by 5 bases and J by 4 bases, with 8 bases between. The CDR3 here is CASSGLAETQYF. CDR3 sequence (DNA): TGTGCCAGCAGCGGGTTGGCAGAGACCCAGTACTTC.

V usage is TRBV15 and J usage is TRBJ2-1; possible D gene TRBD2, 7 bases. This CDR3 spans 18 amino acids. Germline V CDR1 and CDR2: LNHNV, YYDKDF (reference sequence). Trimming removed 0 bases from V and 7 bases from J, with 22 bases in between. The chain's CDR3 is CATSREGGGAPVGNEQFF. The DNA for the CDR3 is TGTGCCACCAGCAGAGAGGGTGGGGGGGCCCCGGTAGGGAATGAGCAGTTCTTC.

The gene calls are TRBV30 and TRBJ1-2; D gene ambiguous. Trimming pared 1 base from V and 7 bases from J, leaving 4 bases between. Per the germline V gene, CDR1 is GTSNPN and CDR2 is SVGIG (reference sequence). The CDR3 runs 10 residues. CDR3 in DNA: TGTGCCTGGAGTGGTTTTGGCTACACCTTC. Translated: CAWSGFGYTF.

The chain uses TRBV5-1 and TRBJ2-7; TRBD1 matches 10 bases. V lost 1 base to trimming and J lost 3 bases; unmatched junction nucleotides: 1. This CDR3 has 14 residues. Germline V gives CDR1 SGHRS, CDR2 YFSETQ. CDR3 in DNA: TGCGCCAGCAGCTTGTGGGACAGGGGCTACGAGCAGTACTTC. It is translated as CASSLWDRGYEQYF.

The chain joins TRBV28 to TRBJ2-5, with 7 nucleotides matching TRBD1. Per germline, CDR1 MDHEN and CDR2 SYDVKM. The V segment lost 6 bases and the J segment 1 base; nucleotides outside the gene matches: 5. The length of the CDR3 is 14 residues. CDR3 protein: CASRPGTAQETQYF. Here the CDR3 DNA reads TGTGCCAGCAGACCCGGGACAGCCCAAGAGACCCAGTACTTC.

The chain combines TRBV29-1 with TRBJ1-2; D gene ambiguous. Germline CDR1 reads SQVTM; CDR2 reads ANQGSEA. Trimming cost V 4 bases and J 2 bases, with 5 bases left between them. The CDR3 sequence is 11 residues long. The CDR3 bases are TGCAGCGTTGTGAGGAACTATGGCTACACCTTC. Its translation: CSVVRNYGYTF.

This chain joins TRBV7-9 and TRBJ1-6, with 12 bases aligning to TRBD1. From germline, CDR1 is SEHNR and CDR2 FQNEAQ (reference sequence). This CDR3 is 17 amino acids long. The V and J ends lost 5 bases and 7 bases, in that order; junction bases with no gene match: 9. The CDR3 region has the DNA TGTGCCAGCAGCCTGGTTGGGACAGGGGGCCGGAATTCACCCCTCCACTTT. Amino acid sequence: CASSLVGTGGRNSPLHF.

V and J are TRBV30 and TRBJ2-1, with 7 bases matching TRBD1. J lost 5 bases, V lost 0 bases, and 4 bases had no gene match. Germline V CDR1 and CDR2: GTSNPN, SVGIG (reference sequence). CDR3 length: 14 amino acids. CDR3 coding DNA: TGTGCCTGGAGTGTCATGGGACAGAACAATGAGCAGTTCTTC. It codes for CAWSVMGQNNEQFF.

The chain recombines TRBV2 with TRBJ2-7, with 9 bases that match TRBD1. This CDR3 has 15 amino acids. The germline CDR1 and CDR2 sequences are SNHLY and FYNNEI. The V segment lost 4 bases and the J segment 3 bases; nucleotides outside the gene matches: 7. The CDR3 DNA reads TGTGCCAGCAGTGCCAGAGGGACAGGGCTCTACGAGCAGTACTTC. Its protein is CASSARGTGLYEQYF. The complete variable domain, with remaining parts taken from reference TRBV2 and TRBJ2-7, reads EPEVTQTPSHQVTQMGQEVILRCVPISNHLYFYWYRQILGQKVEFLVSFYNNEISEKSEIFDDQFSVERPDGSNFTLKIRSTKLEDSAMYFCASSARGTGLYEQYFGPGTRLTVT.

The chain couples TRBV10-2 to TRBJ1-6; D is undetermined. Germline V CDR1 and CDR2: WSHSY, SAAADI. This CDR3 has 13 residues. V was trimmed by 2 bases and J by 7 bases, leaving 6 bases between them. The CDR3 here is CASSEIRNSPLHF. The DNA of the CDR3 is TGCGCCAGCAGTGAGATCCGGAATTCACCCCTCCACTTT.

The chain links TRBV5-6 to TRBJ1-3; no firm D call. V was shortened by 5 bases and J by 4 bases, with 10 bases between the two germline ends. Looked up from germline, CDR1 is SGHDT and CDR2 is YYEEEE. This CDR3 is built from 13 residues. Here the CDR3 DNA reads TGTGCCAGCAGTCGGACTGGAGGAAACACCATATATTTT. Translated: CASSRTGGNTIYF.

This sequence joins TRBV7-9 and TRBJ2-7; 10 nucleotides match TRBD2. J lost 1 base, V lost 1 base, and 4 bases had no gene match. CDR1 and CDR2 from the germline V gene are SEHNR and FQNEAQ (reference sequence). The CDR3 spans 16 residues. CDR3 bases: TGTGCCAGCAGCTTAGGGCTAGCGGGAGATTCCTACGAGCAGTACTTC. Its translation is CASSLGLAGDSYEQYF. The full variable domain, with the rest looked up from reference TRBV7-9 and TRBJ2-7, is DTGVSQNPRHKITKRGQNVTFRCDPISEHNRLYWYRQTLGQGPEFLTYFQNEAQLEKSRLLSDRFSAERPKGSFSTLEIQRTEQGDSAMYLCASSLGLAGDSYEQYFGPGTRLTVT.

The J gene is TRBJ2-1, the V gene TRBV7-2; 12 positions agree with TRBD2. The length of the CDR3 is 17 residues. After removal of 5 bases from V and 9 bases from J, the junction contained 14 bases not matched to a gene. In germline, CDR1 is SGHTA, CDR2 FQGNSA. The CDR3 reads CASSQGSLLAGGTEQFF. DNA of the CDR3: TGTGCCAGCAGCCAAGGGTCTCTGCTAGCGGGAGGGACTGAGCAGTTCTTC.

The V gene is TRBV7-7, the J gene TRBJ2-3; 9 bases align to TRBD1. CDR3 size: 16 residues. V shed 1 base, J shed 3 bases, and the junction held 5 bases outside the gene matches. CDR1 is SSHAT and CDR2 is FNYEAQ in the germline V gene (reference sequence). The CDR3 bases are TGTGCCAGCAGCTTAGGAGGGGACAGGGTAACAGATACGCAGTATTTT. Translating it yields CASSLGGDRVTDTQYF.

The V and J genes are TRBV30 and TRBJ2-7, with TRBD2 matching over 8 bases. V was pared by 4 bases and J by 10 bases, with 6 bases of the junction left unmatched. The CDR3 has 11 residues. The germline gives CDR1 GTSNPN, CDR2 SVGIG (reference sequence). CDR3 region: CAWNRRGDQYF. The CDR3 bases are TGTGCCTGGAACCGGCGGGGGGACCAGTACTTC.

This chain joins TRBV28 and TRBJ2-7; TRBD1 agrees at 9 bases. The CDR3 loop spans 13 amino acids. Germline CDR1 and CDR2: MDHEN and SYDVKM. The CDR3 bases are TGTGCAAGCGGGGACAGGGTGGGGTACGAGCAGTACTTC. Translation: CASGDRVGYEQYF. The full variable domain, completed using reference TRBV28 and TRBJ2-7, is DVKVTQSSRYLVKRTGEKVFLECVQDMDHENMFWYRQDPGLGLRLIYFSYDVKMKEKGDIPEGYSVSREKKERFSLILESASTNQTSMYLCASGDRVGYEQYFGPGTRLTVT.

This chain joins TRBV18 and TRBJ1-1; D possibly corresponds to TRBD1 (6 bases). V was clipped by 6 bases and J by 6 bases, with 23 bases between them. CDR3 size: 16 residues. Germline V gene lookup returns CDR1 KGHSH and CDR2 LQKENI. The CDR3 sequence: CASSPNSYTGRAEAFF. The DNA of the CDR3 is TGTGCCAGCTCCCCAAACAGTTATACAGGGCGGGCTGAAGCTTTCTTT.

V is TRBV9 and J is TRBJ2-2, with TRBD2 identical over 7 bases. Germline CDR1 is SGDLS and CDR2 is YYNGEE. The V segment lost 1 base and the J segment 7 bases; nucleotides outside the gene matches: 1. The CDR3 is 13 amino acids. The CDR3 spells CASSVTGGGELFF. The CDR3 bases are TGTGCCAGCAGCGTAACGGGGGGCGGGGAGCTGTTTTTT.